This T cell receptor (beta chain) came from a study of molecular identifiers for immune sequencing clone quantification. Naive CD8 T cells were sorted, and the gate applied was CD8+CD4-CCR7+CD45RA+. This clonotype has a count of ten or more. Its antigen is not identified. Findings and caveats of the study: In cases of identical TCR molecules sharing a barcode, highly expanded clone sizes could be underestimated.

Via MiXCR, TCRdb re-called the PCR reads, giving one row per CDR3 protein. The data contain just under 650,000 distinct CDR3 sequences, 15% to 20% of them seen just once; the ten biggest clones take up roughly 0.85%. V gave up 1 base and J gave up 2 bases, with 14 bases separating them. The germline gives CDR1 SGHDN, CDR2 FVKESK. This CDR3 has 16 amino acids. This sequence originates from a human donor in good health. Some libraries in this study had Jurkat cell RNA spiked in. The specimen sequenced was naive CD8+ T cells from blood, with Jurkat cell RNA spiked in. The sample's subset: FACS-sorted CD8+CD4-CCR7+CD45RA+ naive T cells. The chain combines TRBV14 with TRBJ2-5; D tentatively fits TRBD1 or TRBD2 (6 bases each). CDR3 protein: CASSQGGAALQETQYF. The DNA of the CDR3 is TGTGCCAGCAGCCAAGGGGGGGCGGCCCTGCAAGAGACCCAGTACTTC.